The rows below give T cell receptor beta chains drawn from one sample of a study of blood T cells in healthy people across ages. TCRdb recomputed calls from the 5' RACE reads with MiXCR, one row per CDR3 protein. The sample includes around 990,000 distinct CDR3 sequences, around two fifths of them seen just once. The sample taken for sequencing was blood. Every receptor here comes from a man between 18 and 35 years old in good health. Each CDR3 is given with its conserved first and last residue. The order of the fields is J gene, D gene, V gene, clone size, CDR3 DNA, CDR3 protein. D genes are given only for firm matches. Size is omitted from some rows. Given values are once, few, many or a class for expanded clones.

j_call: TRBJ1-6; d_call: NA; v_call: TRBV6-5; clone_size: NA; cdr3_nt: TGTGCCAGCAGTGACTCGCTTTATTCACCCCTCCACTTT; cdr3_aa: CASSDSLYSPLHF
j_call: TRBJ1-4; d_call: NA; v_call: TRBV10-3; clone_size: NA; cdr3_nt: TGTGCCATCAGTGGCCCGACTCCGACCCGGGAAGATAATGAAAAACTGTTTTTT; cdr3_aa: CAISGPTPTREDNEKLFF
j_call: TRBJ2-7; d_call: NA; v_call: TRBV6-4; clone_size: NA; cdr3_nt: TGTGCCAGCGCCCTCGGTTCCTACGAGCAGTACTTC; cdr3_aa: CASALGSYEQYF
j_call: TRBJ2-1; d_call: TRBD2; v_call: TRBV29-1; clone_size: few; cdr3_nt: TGCAGCGTTGAAGATTCGGGGGCTAGCGGGGGGCTGAGCTCCTACAATGAGCAGTTCTTC; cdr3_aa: CSVEDSGASGGLSSYNEQFF
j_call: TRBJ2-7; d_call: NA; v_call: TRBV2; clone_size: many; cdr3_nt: TGTGCCAGCAATCGTGATAGCGTCTACGAGCAGTACTTC; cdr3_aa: CASNRDSVYEQYF
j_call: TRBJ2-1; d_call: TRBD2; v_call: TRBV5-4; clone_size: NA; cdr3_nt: TGTGCCAGCAGCCTGGTAGGACTAGCGGGGGGATACAATGAGCAGTTCTTC; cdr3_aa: CASSLVGLAGGYNEQFF
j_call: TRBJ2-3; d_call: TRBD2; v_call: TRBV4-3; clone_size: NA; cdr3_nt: TGCGCCAGCAGCCAAGCTCCAGCGGGGTCTGCAGATACGCAGTATTTT; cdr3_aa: CASSQAPAGSADTQYF
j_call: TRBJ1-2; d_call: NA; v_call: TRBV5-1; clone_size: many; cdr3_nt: TGCGCCAGCAGCTTGGAGTCTGGACTCTATGGCTACACCTTC; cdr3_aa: CASSLESGLYGYTF
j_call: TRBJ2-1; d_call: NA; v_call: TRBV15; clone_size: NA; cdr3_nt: TGTGCCACCAGCAGAGAGGCCTACAATGAGCAGTTCTTC; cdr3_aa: CATSREAYNEQFF
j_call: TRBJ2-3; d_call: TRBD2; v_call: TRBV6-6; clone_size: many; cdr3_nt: TGTGCCAGCAGTTACCGGGGACTAGAGCAGTATTTT; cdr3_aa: CASSYRGLEQYF
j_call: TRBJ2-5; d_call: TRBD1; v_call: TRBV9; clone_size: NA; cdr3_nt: TGTGCCAGCAGCACACAACAGGGGTTGGGGGAGACCCAGTACTTC; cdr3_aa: CASSTQQGLGETQYF
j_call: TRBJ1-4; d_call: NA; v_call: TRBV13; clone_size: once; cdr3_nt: TGTGCCAGCAGCTTAGGGGGGCAGGGACTCGTACCGGAAAAACTGTTTTTT; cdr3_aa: CASSLGGQGLVPEKLFF
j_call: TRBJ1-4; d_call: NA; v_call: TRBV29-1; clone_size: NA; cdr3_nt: TGCAGCGTTCGGTCGTCCGAAAAACTGTTTTTT; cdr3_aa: CSVRSSEKLFF
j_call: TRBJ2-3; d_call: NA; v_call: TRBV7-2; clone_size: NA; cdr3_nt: TGTGCCAGCAGCTTCGACTACACAGATACGCAGTATTTT; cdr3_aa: CASSFDYTDTQYF
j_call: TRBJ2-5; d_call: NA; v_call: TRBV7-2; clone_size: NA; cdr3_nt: TGTGCCAGCCGGGAAACTGAGGGTGAGACCCAGTACTTC; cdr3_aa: CASRETEGETQYF
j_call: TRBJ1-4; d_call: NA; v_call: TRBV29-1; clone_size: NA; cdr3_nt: TGCAGCGTTGGGTACTCCGGAACTAATGAAAAACTGTTTTTT; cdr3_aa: CSVGYSGTNEKLFF
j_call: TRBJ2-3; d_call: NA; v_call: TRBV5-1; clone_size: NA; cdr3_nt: TGCGCCAGCAGCTCCGGGAGCGATGATACGCAGTATTTT; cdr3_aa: CASSSGSDDTQYF
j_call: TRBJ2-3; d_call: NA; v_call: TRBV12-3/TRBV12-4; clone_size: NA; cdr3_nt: TGTGCCAGCAGGGACGTTACTAGCACAGATACGCAGTATTTT; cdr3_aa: CASRDVTSTDTQYF
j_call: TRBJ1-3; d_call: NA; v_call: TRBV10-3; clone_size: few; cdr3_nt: TGTGCCATCAGTGAAGGGGCGCGAAACACCATATATTTT; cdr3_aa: CAISEGARNTIYF
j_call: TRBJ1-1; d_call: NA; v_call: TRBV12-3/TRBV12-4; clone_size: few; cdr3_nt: TGTGCCAGCAGCCCTTTCGTGGGGTCTGAAGCTTTCTTT; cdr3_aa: CASSPFVGSEAFF
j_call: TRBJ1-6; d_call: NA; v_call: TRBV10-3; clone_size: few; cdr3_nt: TGTGCCATCAGGTCGGACCGGGGGGGGAATTCACCCCTCCACTTT; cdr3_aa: CAIRSDRGGNSPLHF
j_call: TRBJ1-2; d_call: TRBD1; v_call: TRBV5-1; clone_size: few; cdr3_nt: TGCGCCAGCAGCCCGATACCGGGGGACAGGGTCTATGGCTACACCTTC; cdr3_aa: CASSPIPGDRVYGYTF
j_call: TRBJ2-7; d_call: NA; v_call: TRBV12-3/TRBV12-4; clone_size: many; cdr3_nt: TGTGCCAGCAGTTTAGCGCTGGGGAGCTCCTACGAGCAGTACTTC; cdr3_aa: CASSLALGSSYEQYF
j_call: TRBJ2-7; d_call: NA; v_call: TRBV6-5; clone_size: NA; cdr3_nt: TGTGCCAGCAGTTTGGTCGAAGCGAACTACAATGAGCAGTACTTC; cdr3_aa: CASSLVEANYNEQYF
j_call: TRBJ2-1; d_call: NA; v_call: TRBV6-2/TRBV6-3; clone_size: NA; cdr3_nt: TGTGCCAGCAGTCGAGGGTTACCGGATGTGAATGAGCAGTTCTTC; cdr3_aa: CASSRGLPDVNEQFF
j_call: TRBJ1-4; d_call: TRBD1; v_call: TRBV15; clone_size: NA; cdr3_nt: TGTGCCACCAGCAGGTCCGGGACAGGGGGATACGAAAAACTGTTTTTT; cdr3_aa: CATSRSGTGGYEKLFF
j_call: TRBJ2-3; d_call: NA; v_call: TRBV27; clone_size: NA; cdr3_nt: TGTGCCAGCAGTGTATCCGGACTATCCACAGATACGCAGTATTTT; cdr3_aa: CASSVSGLSTDTQYF
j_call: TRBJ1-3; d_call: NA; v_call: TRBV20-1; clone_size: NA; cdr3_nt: TGCAGTGCTACCCAGCAACAGCTTTTTTCTGGAAACACCATATATTTT; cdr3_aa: CSATQQQLFSGNTIYF
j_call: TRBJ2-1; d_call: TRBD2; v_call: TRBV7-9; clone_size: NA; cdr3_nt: TGTGCCAGCAGCCTAGCGGGGGGTTTCGGGACGAATGAGCAGTTCTTC; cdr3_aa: CASSLAGGFGTNEQFF
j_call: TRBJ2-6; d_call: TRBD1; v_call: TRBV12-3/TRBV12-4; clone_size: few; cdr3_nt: TGTGCCAGCAGTTACTGGGACAGGGAGTCCGGGACCAACGTCCTGACTTTC; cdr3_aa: CASSYWDRESGTNVLTF
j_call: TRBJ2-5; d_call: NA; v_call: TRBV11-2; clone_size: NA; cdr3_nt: TGTGCCTGCAGCTTAGAAGGGGGGGTCCGCAATGAGCAGTACTTC; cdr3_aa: CACSLEGGVRNEQYF
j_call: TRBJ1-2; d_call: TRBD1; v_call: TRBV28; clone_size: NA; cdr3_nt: TGTGCCAGCAGTTTATTCGGGCAGGGGGTTGGCTACACCTTC; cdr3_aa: CASSLFGQGVGYTF
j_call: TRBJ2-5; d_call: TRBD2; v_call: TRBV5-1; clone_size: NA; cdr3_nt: TGCGCCAGCAGCTTGGATGGCGGGGGGACTCCCTACAATGAGCAGTACTTC; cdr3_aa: CASSLDGGGTPYNEQYF